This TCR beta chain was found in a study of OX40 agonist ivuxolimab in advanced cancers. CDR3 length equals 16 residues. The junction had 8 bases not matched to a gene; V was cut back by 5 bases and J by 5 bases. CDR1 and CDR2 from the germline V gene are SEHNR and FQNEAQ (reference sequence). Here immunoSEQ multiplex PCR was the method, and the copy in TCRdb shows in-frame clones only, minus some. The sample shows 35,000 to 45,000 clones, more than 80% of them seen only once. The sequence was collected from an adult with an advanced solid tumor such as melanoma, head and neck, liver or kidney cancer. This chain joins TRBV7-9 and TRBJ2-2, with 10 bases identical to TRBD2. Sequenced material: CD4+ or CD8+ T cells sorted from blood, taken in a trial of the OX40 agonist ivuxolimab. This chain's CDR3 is CASSPRTSGGTGELFF. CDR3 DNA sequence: TGTGCCAGCAGCCCCCGGACTAGCGGAGGGACCGGGGAGCTGTTTTTT.